This T cell receptor beta chain was obtained from a study of glioma-infiltrating T cells. Study-wide results and limits: Tissue-blood divergence was below expectation in non-neoplastic patients, above in gliomas.

On this clonotype: Its antigen is as yet unknown.

Using RNA template, CDR3s of TCR alpha and beta were amplified with iRepertoire arm-PCR. One entry per CDR3 protein, called by TCRdb with MiXCR from the multiplex PCR reads. The data show around 190,000 distinct CDR3 sequences, under 55% seen once. Per germline, CDR1 SGHRS and CDR2 YFSETQ. This CDR3 is 14 amino acids long. Trimming cost V 3 bases and J 7 bases, with 14 bases left between them. This sequence joins TRBV5-1 and TRBJ2-1; TRBD2 is a possible D gene (5 bases). The sequencing sample was made of glioma tissue, nonneoplastic brain tissue, or PBMCs (not recorded which). This receptor was identified in a human donor with low-grade glioma or glioblastoma, undergoing nonglioma brain surgery, or in good health (not recorded which). The CDR3 nucleotides are TGCGCCAGCAGCTCACTGACTAACGGTAATGAGCAGTTCTTC. As protein: CASSSLTNGNEQFF.